The rows below give T cell receptor beta chains drawn from one sample of a study of CD8 T cells in Susac syndrome. Each CDR3 protein gets one entry after TCRdb re-called the immunoSEQ multiplex PCR reads with MiXCR. The table shows 130,000 to 150,000 distinct CDR3 sequences, with around 94% occurring only once. Sequenced material: CD4+ T cells from PBMCs. These receptors were collected from a human donor in good health. CDR3s include the opening cysteine and the closing phenylalanine or tryptophan. A D gene is named only where the DNA matches it firmly. Clone size is shown for a subset of rows, as once, few, many or a class of expanded clone.

d_gene: TRBD1; j_gene: TRBJ1-5; v_gene: TRBV7-2; abundance: NA; CDR3aa: CASSWDRGDPQHF; CDR3nt: TGTGCCAGCAGCTGGGACAGGGGAGACCCCCAGCATTTT
d_gene: NA; j_gene: TRBJ2-2; v_gene: TRBV20-1; abundance: once; CDR3aa: CSARGPKTGELFF; CDR3nt: TGCAGTGCTAGGGGCCCCAAGACTGGGGAGCTGTTTTTT
d_gene: NA; j_gene: TRBJ2-5; v_gene: TRBV29-1; abundance: NA; CDR3aa: CSVEDQEGFQETQYF; CDR3nt: TGCAGCGTTGAAGATCAGGAAGGATTCCAAGAGACCCAGTACTTC
d_gene: TRBD2; j_gene: TRBJ2-7; v_gene: TRBV12-3/TRBV12-4; abundance: NA; CDR3aa: CASSLGKRAGGPSYEQYF; CDR3nt: TGTGCCAGCAGCCTTGGTAAAAGGGCGGGAGGGCCTAGTTACGAGCAGTACTTC
d_gene: NA; j_gene: TRBJ1-1; v_gene: TRBV4-1; abundance: NA; CDR3aa: CASSQDWGRNTEAFF; CDR3nt: TGCGCCAGCAGCCAAGATTGGGGGAGGAACACTGAAGCTTTCTTT
d_gene: NA; j_gene: TRBJ1-1; v_gene: TRBV29-1; abundance: NA; CDR3aa: CSVGKGRNTEAFF; CDR3nt: TGCAGCGTTGGCAAGGGACGGAACACTGAAGCTTTCTTT
d_gene: TRBD1; j_gene: TRBJ1-2; v_gene: TRBV27; abundance: NA; CDR3aa: CASSKGQGRGGYTF; CDR3nt: TGTGCCAGCAGCAAGGGACAGGGAAGAGGTGGCTACACCTTC
d_gene: NA; j_gene: TRBJ2-7; v_gene: TRBV12-3/TRBV12-4; abundance: NA; CDR3aa: CASSLGGGLASYEQYF; CDR3nt: TGTGCCAGCAGTTTAGGTGGTGGGCTAGCATCCTACGAGCAGTACTTC
d_gene: TRBD2; j_gene: TRBJ2-3; v_gene: TRBV19; abundance: NA; CDR3aa: CASSLSLAGVADTQYF; CDR3nt: TGTGCCAGTAGCCTATCCCTAGCGGGAGTAGCAGATACGCAGTATTTT
d_gene: NA; j_gene: TRBJ2-1; v_gene: TRBV30; abundance: NA; CDR3aa: CAWNHRGEQFF; CDR3nt: TGTGCCTGGAACCACCGGGGTGAGCAGTTCTTC
d_gene: NA; j_gene: TRBJ2-2; v_gene: TRBV12-3/TRBV12-4; abundance: NA; CDR3aa: CASLRTLNTGELFF; CDR3nt: TGTGCCAGCCTTCGGACATTGAACACCGGGGAGCTGTTTTTT
d_gene: NA; j_gene: TRBJ1-2; v_gene: TRBV5-6; abundance: NA; CDR3aa: CASSLRKRMARYGYTF; CDR3nt: TGTGCCAGCAGCTTGAGGAAAAGGATGGCACGGTATGGCTACACCTTC
d_gene: TRBD1; j_gene: TRBJ2-7; v_gene: TRBV7-2; abundance: NA; CDR3aa: CASSTGVTEQYF; CDR3nt: TGTGCCAGCAGCACAGGGGTCACCGAGCAGTACTTC
d_gene: TRBD1; j_gene: TRBJ1-1; v_gene: TRBV4-2; abundance: NA; CDR3aa: CASSQGSGQGATEAFF; CDR3nt: TGTGCCAGCAGCCAAGGGTCGGGACAGGGGGCCACTGAAGCTTTCTTT
d_gene: NA; j_gene: TRBJ2-1; v_gene: TRBV19; abundance: NA; CDR3aa: CASSIRSNEQFF; CDR3nt: TGTGCCAGTAGTATCCGGTCTAATGAGCAGTTCTTC
d_gene: TRBD1; j_gene: TRBJ1-1; v_gene: TRBV7-9; abundance: NA; CDR3aa: CASSFETGGFTEAFF; CDR3nt: TGTGCCAGCAGCTTTGAGACAGGGGGCTTCACTGAAGCTTTCTTT
d_gene: NA; j_gene: TRBJ2-3; v_gene: TRBV5-1; abundance: NA; CDR3aa: CASSFSTVASTDTQYF; CDR3nt: TGCGCCAGCAGCTTTTCTACAGTCGCTAGCACAGATACGCAGTATTTT
d_gene: TRBD1; j_gene: TRBJ1-2; v_gene: TRBV7-9; abundance: NA; CDR3aa: CASPSGGGQGIDYGYTF; CDR3nt: TGTGCCAGCCCCAGCGGAGGGGGACAGGGTATAGACTATGGCTACACCTTC
d_gene: TRBD2; j_gene: TRBJ2-1; v_gene: TRBV19; abundance: NA; CDR3aa: CASSISWAGGSNEQFF; CDR3nt: TGTGCCAGTAGTATAAGTTGGGCGGGAGGCAGCAATGAGCAGTTCTTC
d_gene: TRBD2; j_gene: TRBJ2-7; v_gene: TRBV5-1; abundance: NA; CDR3aa: CASSRQGTSGISSYEQYF; CDR3nt: TGCGCCAGCAGCCGCCAAGGGACTAGCGGGATCTCTTCCTACGAGCAGTACTTC
d_gene: NA; j_gene: TRBJ2-2; v_gene: TRBV29-1; abundance: NA; CDR3aa: CSVVETGELFF; CDR3nt: TGCAGCGTGGTTGAAACCGGGGAGCTGTTTTTT
d_gene: NA; j_gene: TRBJ2-3; v_gene: TRBV3-1; abundance: NA; CDR3aa: CASSQLQNTDTQYF; CDR3nt: TGTGCCAGCAGCCAACTACAGAACACAGATACGCAGTATTTT
d_gene: TRBD1; j_gene: TRBJ1-1; v_gene: TRBV4-1; abundance: NA; CDR3aa: CASSRGQALMNTEAFF; CDR3nt: TGCGCCAGCAGCCGGGGACAGGCTCTGATGAACACTGAAGCTTTCTTT
d_gene: NA; j_gene: TRBJ2-1; v_gene: TRBV3-1; abundance: NA; CDR3aa: CASSQGILSGLSYNEQFF; CDR3nt: TGTGCCAGCAGCCAAGGAATTCTTAGCGGTTTGTCATACAATGAGCAGTTCTTC